The TCR beta chain under discussion was sequenced for a study of identical twins. Study results and limitations: Memory repertoires showed no such pattern, whereas abundant cord blood beta clonotypes carried fewer insertions.

This clonotype was recorded a few times. Its antigen is undetermined. From the 5' RACE reads, TCRdb called clonotypes with MiXCR, one entry per CDR3 protein. The repertoire holds about 890,000 distinct CDR3 sequences, with 9% to 15% as singletons. The sample also formed part of further work on yellow fever vaccine responses in identical twins.

The sample comprised PBMCs. This clonotype was sampled from a woman in her late teens or twenties in good health.

CDR3 nucleotide sequence: TGTGCCAGCAGCTTAGACCGGGACAGGGGAGACTATGGCTACACCTTC. Protein sequence: CASSLDRDRGDYGYTF. V gene TRBV11-1 combines with J gene TRBJ1-2; TRBD1 agrees at 10 bases. Trimming took 1 base from V and 3 from J; bases not matched to a gene: 5. Germline CDR1 SGHAT, CDR2 FQDESV (reference sequence). This CDR3 comprises 16 residues.